This TCR beta chain stems from a study of control samples from healthy donors and cancer patients. This clone appeared once. Produced via immunoSEQ multiplex PCR; TCRdb's table is partial and in-frame only. The data contain roughly 200,000 clones, just under 95% of them seen just once; the ten biggest clones take up about 1.6%. The CDR3 runs to 16 residues. Losses at the gene ends were 3 bases for V and 5 bases for J; bases not matched to a gene: 5. The V gene's germline CDR1 is SGHRS and CDR2 YFSETQ. The specimen sequenced was blood. The clonotype was recovered from a man younger than 35 in good health. The J gene is TRBJ2-5, the V gene TRBV5-1; 15 bases map to TRBD2. CDR3 protein: CASSSLGTSGGETQYF. In DNA form, the CDR3 reads TGCGCCAGCAGCTCCCTCGGGACTAGCGGGGGGGAGACCCAGTACTTC. The whole variable domain, filled in from reference TRBV5-1 and TRBJ2-5, reads KAGVTQTPRYLIKTRGQQVTLSCSPISGHRSVSWYQQTPGQGLQFLFEYFSETQRNKGNFPGRFSGRQFSNSRSEMNVSTLELGDSALYLCASSSLGTSGGETQYFGPGTRLLVL.